This T cell receptor (beta chain) is drawn from a study of shared clonotypes between healthy human individuals. Findings of the study overall: What limited the represented genetic and exposure-history diversity was the small number of donors. Sharing across four donors was highest in naive CD4 (approximately 5%) and lowest in memory CD8 (approximately 0.4%).

Sequencing was performed with immunoSEQ multiplex PCR; in TCRdb, only in-frame clones are kept and a portion is missing. Among 650,000 to 700,000 clones, around 90% were seen once, and the ten largest hold less than 40%. Germline V gene lookup returns CDR1 MGHDK and CDR2 SYGVNS. J was trimmed by 0 bases and V by 0 bases; bases with no gene match: 5. This CDR3 contains 17 residues. Every contributor of samples was a Caucasian grown-up residing in Nashville, Tennessee. About this clone itself: Antigen specificity is unknown.

The receptor comes from a man aged 18 to 35 in good health. Some clones in this sample may be carry-over from other donors' samples. The chain recombines TRBV25-1 with TRBJ2-5; 9 bases agree with TRBD2. Material for sequencing was memory CD8+ T cells from PBMCs. Subset in this sample: CD45RO+ cells pooled with CCR7-negative TemRA cells. Here the CDR3 reads CASSEYPSGTYQETQYF. CDR3 coding DNA: TGTGCCAGCAGTGAATATCCTAGCGGGACATACCAAGAGACCCAGTACTTC.